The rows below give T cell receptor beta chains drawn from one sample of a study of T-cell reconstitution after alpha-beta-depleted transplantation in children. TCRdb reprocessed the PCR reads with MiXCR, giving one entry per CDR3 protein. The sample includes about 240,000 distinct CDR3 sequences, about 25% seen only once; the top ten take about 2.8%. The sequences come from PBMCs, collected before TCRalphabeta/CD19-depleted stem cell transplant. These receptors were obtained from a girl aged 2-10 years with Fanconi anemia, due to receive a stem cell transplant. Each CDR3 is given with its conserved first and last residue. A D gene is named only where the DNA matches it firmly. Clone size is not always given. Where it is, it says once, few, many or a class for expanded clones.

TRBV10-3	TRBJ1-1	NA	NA	CATRTAMNTEAFF	TGTGCCACTCGGACAGCCATGAACACTGAAGCTTTCTTT
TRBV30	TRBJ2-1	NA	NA	CAWSVLGDNEQFF	TGTGCCTGGAGTGTGCTTGGCGACAATGAGCAGTTCTTC
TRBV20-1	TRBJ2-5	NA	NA	CSAGLTWGETQYF	TGCAGTGCGGGGCTGACTTGGGGAGAGACCCAGTACTTC
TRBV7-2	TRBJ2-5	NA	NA	CASSLGRETETQYF	TGTGCCAGCAGCTTAGGCAGGGAAACAGAGACCCAGTACTTC
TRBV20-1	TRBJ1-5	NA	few	CSARLPVADQPQHF	TGCAGTGCTAGATTACCTGTGGCAGATCAGCCCCAGCATTTT
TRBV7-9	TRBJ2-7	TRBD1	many	CASSFRDRILLHEQYF	TGTGCCAGCAGCTTCAGGGACAGGATCCTTCTCCACGAGCAGTACTTC
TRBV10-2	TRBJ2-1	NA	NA	CASSVWVWSSYNEQFF	TGCGCCAGCAGTGTTTGGGTTTGGAGCTCCTACAATGAGCAGTTCTTC
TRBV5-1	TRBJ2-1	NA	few	CASSREGLQVNEQFF	TGCGCCAGCAGCCGCGAAGGACTCCAGGTCAATGAGCAGTTCTTC
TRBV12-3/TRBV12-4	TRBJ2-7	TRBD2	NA	CASSLALAGFSYEQYF	TGTGCCAGCAGTTTAGCGTTAGCGGGGTTCTCCTACGAGCAGTACTTC
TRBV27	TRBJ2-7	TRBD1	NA	CARARDRGTYEQYF	TGTGCCAGGGCCCGGGACAGGGGGACCTACGAGCAGTACTTC
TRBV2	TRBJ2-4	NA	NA	CASSEAGGATPKNIQYF	TGTGCCAGCAGTGAGGCCGGGGGCGCGACACCCAAAAACATTCAGTACTTC
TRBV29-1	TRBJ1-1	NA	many	CSVEALGRRTEAFF	TGCAGCGTTGAAGCGTTGGGGCGGAGGACTGAAGCTTTCTTT
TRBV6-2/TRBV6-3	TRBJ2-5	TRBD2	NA	CASSLTSFGETQYF	TGTGCCAGCAGTCTGACTAGCTTCGGGGAGACCCAGTACTTC
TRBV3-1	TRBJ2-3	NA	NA	CASSPLASTDTQYF	TGTGCCAGCAGCCCTCTAGCGAGCACAGATACGCAGTATTTT
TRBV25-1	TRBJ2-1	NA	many	CASSVGGGSYNEQFF	TGTGCCAGCAGTGTAGGAGGGGGGTCCTACAATGAGCAGTTCTTC
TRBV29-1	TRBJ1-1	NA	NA	CSVGEVFMNTEAFF	TGCAGCGTAGGGGAGGTCTTCATGAACACTGAAGCTTTCTTT
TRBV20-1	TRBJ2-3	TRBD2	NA	CSASRLAGATVTDTQYF	TGCAGTGCTAGCAGACTAGCGGGGGCCACCGTCACAGATACGCAGTATTTT
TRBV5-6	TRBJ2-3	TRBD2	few	CASSLGTSPDTDTQYF	TGTGCCAGCAGCCTCGGGACTAGCCCTGACACAGATACGCAGTATTTT
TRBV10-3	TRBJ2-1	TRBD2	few	CAISPAGANNEQFF	TGTGCCATCAGTCCCGCGGGAGCAAACAATGAGCAGTTCTTC
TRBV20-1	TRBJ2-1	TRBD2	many	CSASGGTYNEQFF	TGCAGTGCTAGCGGGGGGACCTACAATGAGCAGTTCTTC
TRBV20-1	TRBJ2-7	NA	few	CSAREEVLQYF	TGCAGTGCTAGAGAGGAGGTTTTGCAGTACTTC
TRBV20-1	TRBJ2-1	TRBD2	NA	CSAPGTSGGKGQFF	TGCAGTGCCCCCGGGACTAGCGGGGGGAAGGGACAGTTCTTC
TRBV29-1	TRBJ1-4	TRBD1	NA	CSVRNRGKDEKLFF	TGCAGCGTCCGTAACAGGGGGAAAGATGAAAAACTGTTTTTT
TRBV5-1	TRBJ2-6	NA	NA	CASSLQSSGANVLTF	TGCGCCAGCAGCCTACAGAGCTCTGGGGCCAACGTCCTGACTTTC
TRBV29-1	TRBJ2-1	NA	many	CSVNLVGDEQFF	TGCAGCGTTAACTTAGTGGGCGATGAGCAGTTCTTC
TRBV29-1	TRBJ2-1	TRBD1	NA	CSVVDEGGNWKF	TGCAGCGTTGTCGATGAAGGGGGCAACTGGAAATTC
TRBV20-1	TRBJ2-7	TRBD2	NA	CSAPQISSGRAYEQYF	TGCAGTGCCCCTCAAATTTCTAGCGGGAGGGCCTACGAGCAGTACTTC
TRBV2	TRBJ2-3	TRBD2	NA	CASTRGLAGRTDTQYF	TGTGCCAGCACCAGAGGACTAGCGGGGAGGACAGATACGCAGTATTTT
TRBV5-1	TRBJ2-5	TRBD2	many	CASSLALKREGLETQYF	TGCGCCAGCAGCTTGGCCCTTAAACGGGAGGGCCTGGAGACCCAGTACTTC
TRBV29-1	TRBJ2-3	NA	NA	CSVMGGWRLSTDTQYF	TGCAGCGTTATGGGGGGTTGGAGACTTTCCACAGATACGCAGTATTTT
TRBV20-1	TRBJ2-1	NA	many	CSARSQIGSYNEQFF	TGCAGTGCTAGGTCTCAAATCGGATCCTACAATGAGCAGTTCTTC
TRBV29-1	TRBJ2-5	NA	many	CSATRGSSQETQYF	TGCAGCGCAACACGGGGCAGTTCCCAAGAGACCCAGTACTTC
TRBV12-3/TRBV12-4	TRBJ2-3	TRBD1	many	CASSNRGHTDTQYF	TGTGCCAGCAGTAACAGGGGGCACACAGATACGCAGTATTTT
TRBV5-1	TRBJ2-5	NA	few	CASSRDLQETQYF	TGCGCCAGCAGCCGGGACTTGCAAGAGACCCAGTACTTC
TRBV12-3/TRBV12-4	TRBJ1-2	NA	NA	CASSFQQSYGYTF	TGTGCCAGCAGTTTCCAGCAGTCCTATGGCTACACCTTC
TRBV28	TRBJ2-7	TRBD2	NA	CASSLYGGGGYEQYF	TGTGCCAGCAGTTTATATGGTGGCGGGGGCTACGAGCAGTACTTC
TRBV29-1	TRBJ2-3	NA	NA	CSVEGGSSEADTQYF	TGCAGCGTTGAAGGAGGGTCCTCGGAGGCAGATACGCAGTATTTT
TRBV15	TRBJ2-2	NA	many	CATSKRADTGELFF	TGTGCCACCAGCAAGCGGGCGGACACCGGGGAGCTGTTTTTT
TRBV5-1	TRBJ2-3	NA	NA	CASSFVLRGATDTQYF	TGCGCCAGCAGCTTCGTTCTACGGGGGGCCACAGATACGCAGTATTTT
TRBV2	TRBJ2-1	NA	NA	CASTEGWRNEQFF	TGTGCCAGCACTGAGGGGTGGCGAAATGAGCAGTTCTTC
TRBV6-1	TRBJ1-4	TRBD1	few	CASTDKGDRETEKLFF	TGTGCCAGCACTGACAAAGGGGACAGGGAGACAGAAAAACTGTTTTTT
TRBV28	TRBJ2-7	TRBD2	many	CASSDRVGGLAQQYF	TGTGCCAGCAGCGACAGGGTAGGAGGACTAGCGCAGCAGTACTTC
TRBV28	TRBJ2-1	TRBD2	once	CASSPGTREFF	TGTGCCAGCAGTCCCGGGACTAGAGAGTTCTTC
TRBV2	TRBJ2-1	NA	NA	CASSDLRDEQFF	TGTGCCAGCAGTGATTTGCGTGATGAGCAGTTCTTC
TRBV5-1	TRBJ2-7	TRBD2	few	CASSLDISGTSYEQYF	TGCGCCAGCAGCTTGGATATTAGCGGGACCTCCTACGAGCAGTACTTC
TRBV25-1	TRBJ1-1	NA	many	CASTRTAMNTEAFF	TGTGCCAGCACTCGGACAGCGATGAACACTGAAGCTTTCTTT
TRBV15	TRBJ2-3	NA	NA	CATRDRGSTDTQYF	TGTGCCACCAGAGACCGCGGGAGCACAGATACGCAGTATTTT
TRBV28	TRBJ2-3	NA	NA	CASSSPKAGTSTDTQYF	TGTGCCAGCAGTTCACCCAAGGCAGGTACCAGCACAGATACGCAGTATTTT
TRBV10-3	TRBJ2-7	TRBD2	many	CATKHIAGGVYEQYF	TGTGCCACCAAACACATAGCGGGAGGGGTGTACGAGCAGTACTTC
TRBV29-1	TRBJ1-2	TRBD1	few	CSDTTGGNSDGYTF	TGCAGCGACACGACAGGGGGCAATAGTGATGGCTACACCTTC
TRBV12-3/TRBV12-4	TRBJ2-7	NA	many	CASSLGRYEQYF	TGTGCCAGCAGTTTAGGACGGTACGAGCAGTACTTC
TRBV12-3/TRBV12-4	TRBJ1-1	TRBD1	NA	CASSSPPGGSLAFF	TGTGCCAGCAGTTCCCCCCCAGGGGGATCTTTAGCTTTCTTT
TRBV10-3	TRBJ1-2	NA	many	CAISAQGHGYTF	TGTGCCATCAGTGCACAGGGCCATGGCTACACCTTC